This T cell receptor beta chain was profiled in a study of neurological immune-mediated disorders. Study results and caveats: Multiple sclerosis was found to have the least TCR clonal expansion, below healthy controls, and HTLV-1-associated myelopathy the most.

This clonotype came up many times. What it binds is not known. TCRdb analysed the 5' RACE reads with MiXCR anew, one entry per CDR3 protein. Here the sample spans over 35,000 distinct CDR3 sequences, 3% to 4% being singletons. The unsorted libraries were made from 2 million PBMCs kept at -80 C. V lost 6 bases and J lost 8; bases outside the gene matches: 3. The V gene's germline CDR1 is KGHDR and CDR2 SFDVKD. The CDR3 length is 12 residues. This TCR was recovered from a young man with multiple sclerosis. The chain links TRBV24-1 to TRBJ2-1; TRBD1 matches 7 bases. The sequenced sample consisted of PBMCs. CDR3 bases: TGTGCCACCAGTACCAGGGGGTATGAGCAGTTCTTC. Translation: CATSTRGYEQFF.